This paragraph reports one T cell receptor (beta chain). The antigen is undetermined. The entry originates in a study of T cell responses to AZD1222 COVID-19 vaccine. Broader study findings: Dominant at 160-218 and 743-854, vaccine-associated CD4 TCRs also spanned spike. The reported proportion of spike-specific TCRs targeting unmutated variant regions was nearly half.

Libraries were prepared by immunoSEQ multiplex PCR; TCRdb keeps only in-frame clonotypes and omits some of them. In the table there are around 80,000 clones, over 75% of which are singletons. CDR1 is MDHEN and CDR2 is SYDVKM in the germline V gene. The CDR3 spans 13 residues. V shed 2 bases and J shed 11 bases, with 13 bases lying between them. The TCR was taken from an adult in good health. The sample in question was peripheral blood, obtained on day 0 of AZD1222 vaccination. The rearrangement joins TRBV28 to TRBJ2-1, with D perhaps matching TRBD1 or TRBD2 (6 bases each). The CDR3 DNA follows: TGTGCCAGCAGTTTACAACAGGGCGGGAAGCAGTTCTTC. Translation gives CASSLQQGGKQFF.